This passage covers 18 T cell receptor beta chains from one sample sequenced in a study of CD8 T cells in Susac syndrome. Random hexamers served to reverse transcribe roughly 0.45 to 1 ug RNA. From the immunoSEQ multiplex PCR reads, TCRdb called clonotypes with MiXCR, one entry per CDR3 protein. The data hold about 300,000 distinct CDR3 sequences, with about 89% observed a single time. The specimen sequenced was CD8+ T cells from PBMCs. The receptors here all came from a human donor with multiple sclerosis.

This sequence joins TRBV10-3 and TRBJ2-7; tentatively, D is TRBD1 (6 bases). CDR1 ENHRY and CDR2 SYGVKD come from the germline V gene. CDR3 length: 16 residues. Between the trimmed V and J ends, which lost 4 bases and 2 bases, there was a span of 18 bases. CDR3 DNA: TGTGCCATCAGTGGGGGCGACAGACAGGTCGCCTACGAGCAGTACTTC. Protein: CAISGGDRQVAYEQYF.

The V call is TRBV19, the J call TRBJ2-1, with 7 positions matching TRBD1. The CDR3 loop spans 15 amino acids. The germline gives CDR1 LNHDA, CDR2 SQIVND (reference sequence). V dropped 8 bases and J dropped 6; count of bases not matched to a gene: 13. CDR3 coding DNA: TGTGCCAGTGGGGACAGTCCCGTAGTTGTCAATGAGCAGTTCTTC. This sequence encodes CASGDSPVVVNEQFF.

This CDR3 is CASRSGREGADEQYF. The CDR3 DNA is TGTGCCAGCAGATCGGGGCGGGAGGGCGCCGACGAGCAGTACTTC. The chain is built from TRBV2 and TRBJ2-7; the match to TRBD2 covers 9 bases. CDR1 is SNHLY, CDR2 FYNNEI, per germline. The ends lost 6 bases at V and 5 bases at J; junction bases unmatched: 11. This CDR3 comprises 15 residues.

The chain is built from TRBV19 and TRBJ1-1; D gene unclear. Germline CDR1 reads LNHDA; CDR2 reads SQIVND (reference sequence). This CDR3 spans 14 amino acids. V was shortened by 1 base and J by 1 base, with 7 bases between the two germline ends. CDR3 DNA sequence: TGTGCCAGTAGTATAGCGGGGAGGAACACTGAAGCTTTCTTT. This sequence encodes CASSIAGRNTEAFF.

This clonotype has just one count. The chain is built from TRBV20-1 and TRBJ2-7, with a tentative D call TRBD1 (5 bases). V lost 6 bases and J lost 0, with 12 bases in between. The V gene's germline CDR1 is DFQATT and CDR2 SNEGSKA (reference sequence). This CDR3 is 13 amino acids long. The CDR3 region has the DNA TGCAGTGCCCAGGGCGGCCTCTCCTACGAGCAGTACTTC. This codes for CSAQGGLSYEQYF.

This clonotype was observed a handful of times. The V gene is TRBV20-1, the J gene TRBJ2-1; D remains ambiguous. Trimming shortened V by 3 bases and J by 5 bases, and 5 bases separated the two germline ends. This CDR3 is 11 amino acids long. Germline values: CDR1 DFQATT, CDR2 SNEGSKA (reference sequence). CDR3 sequence reads: CSASRDNEQFF. CDR3 in DNA: TGCAGTGCTAGTAGAGACAATGAGCAGTTCTTC.

The chain uses TRBV13 and TRBJ1-1; D unresolved. This CDR3 contains 14 residues. CDR1 is PRHDT, CDR2 FYEKMQ, per germline (reference sequence). The germline V and J ends were trimmed by 5 bases and 0 bases, with 10 bases remaining between them. The CDR3 loop reads CASSPGEMNTEAFF. The CDR3 DNA sequence: TGTGCCAGCAGCCCCGGAGAGATGAACACTGAAGCTTTCTTT.

V is TRBV27 and J is TRBJ2-3, with a weak D call TRBD2 (7 bases). The CDR3 has 15 amino acids. V was trimmed by 1 base and J by 1 base, leaving 9 bases between them. Germline V gene lookup returns CDR1 MNHEY and CDR2 SMNVEV (reference sequence). CDR3 bases: TGTGCCAGCAGTTTATTGCGGGGGCGCACAGATACGCAGTATTTT. It encodes CASSLLRGRTDTQYF.

This clonotype was detected a few times. The rearrangement uses TRBV7-2 and TRBJ1-3; D not resolved. The CDR3 length is 15 residues. V lost 1 base to trimming and J lost 0 bases, with 7 bases between them. Germline V lookup: CDR1 SGHTA, CDR2 FQGNSA. CDR3 sequence reads: CASSLGRSSGNTIYF. CDR3 bases: TGTGCCAGCAGCTTAGGACGGAGCTCTGGAAACACCATATATTTT.

V is TRBV9 and J is TRBJ1-2, with 7 bases identical to TRBD1. The ends lost 2 bases at V and 5 bases at J; junction bases unmatched: 6. Germline V gives CDR1 SGDLS, CDR2 YYNGEE. The CDR3 totals 14 residues. The CDR3 loop is CASSVGGDSYGYTF. The CDR3 DNA reads TGTGCCAGCAGCGTCGGAGGGGACAGTTATGGCTACACCTTC.

Only a few counts were recorded for this clonotype. The chain uses TRBV11-2 and TRBJ2-1; a weak D match, TRBD1 (5 bases). The CDR3 runs 16 residues. Germline V CDR1 and CDR2: SGHAT, FQNNGV. V shed 0 bases and J shed 5 bases, with 14 bases lying between them. CDR3 amino acids: CASSLDVRVPDNEQFF. As DNA, the CDR3 is TGTGCCAGCAGCTTAGATGTCAGGGTCCCGGACAATGAGCAGTTCTTC.

The chain has TRBV30 and TRBJ1-1; D perhaps matches TRBD1 (6 bases). This CDR3 contains 13 residues. Germline assignment: CDR1 GTSNPN and CDR2 SVGIG (reference sequence). Trimming took off 1 base at V and 5 bases at J, with 11 bases between the two ends. CDR3 sequence: CAWSAGVRTEAFF. The CDR3 DNA reads TGTGCCTGGAGTGCAGGGGTGAGGACTGAAGCTTTCTTT.

The J gene is TRBJ1-1, the V gene TRBV29-1, with 7 nucleotides matching TRBD1. V was clipped by 5 bases and J by 0 bases; unmatched bases: 9. CDR1 is SQVTM, CDR2 ANQGSEA, per germline. The CDR3 contains 15 residues. CDR3 nucleotides: TGCAGCGTTTTCGACAGGGAGCGAATGAACACTGAAGCTTTCTTT. This codes for CSVFDRERMNTEAFF.

The table lists this clonotype with a few counts. This chain uses TRBV12-3 or TRBV12-4 with TRBJ1-5; D uncertain. Between the trimmed V and J ends, which lost 5 bases and 4 bases, there was a span of 6 bases. This CDR3 spans 12 amino acids. This CDR3 is CASSTPNQPQHF. The CDR3 bases are TGTGCCAGCAGTACTCCTAATCAGCCCCAGCATTTT.

The V gene is TRBV6-2 or TRBV6-3, the J gene TRBJ2-1; no firm D call. This CDR3 contains 14 residues. The germline CDR1 and CDR2 sequences are MNHEY and SVGEGT. The germline V and J ends were trimmed by 0 bases and 6 bases, with 9 bases remaining between them. The CDR3 DNA sequence: TGTGCCAGCAGTTACTCCTACTGGGGCAATGAGCAGTTCTTC. Encoded protein: CASSYSYWGNEQFF.

A word on this clonotype: Sequence at one end of the junction differs from germline and may be a read error. The chain combines TRBV28 with TRBJ2-5, with TRBD2 matching over 12 bases. Germline-derived CDR1 and CDR2 are MDHEN and SYDVKM. This CDR3 is 16 amino acids long. CDR3 DNA: TGTGCCAGCAGTTTTAGTCTAGCGGGAGGGGAAGAGGCCCAGTACTTC. This codes for CASSFSLAGGEEAQYF.

The chain combines TRBV20-1 with TRBJ2-5, with a weak D call TRBD1 (5 bases). With 2 bases removed from V and 1 base from J, the gap between germline ends came to 8 bases. Germline lookup yields CDR1 DFQATT and CDR2 SNEGSKA (reference sequence). This CDR3 contains 13 residues. CDR3 nucleotide sequence: TGCAGTGCTAGAAGACAGTCCCAAGAGACCCAGTACTTC. The encoded protein is CSARRQSQETQYF.

V and J are TRBV6-6 and TRBJ2-7, with TRBD2 matching 7 bases. Looked up from germline, CDR1 is MNHNY and CDR2 is SVGAGI (reference sequence). CDR3 length: 13 amino acids. Unmatched junction bases numbered 4, after V lost 6 bases and J lost 2 bases. As DNA, the CDR3 is TGTGCCAGCAGAAAGCGGGACCCCTACGAGCAGTACTTC. It yields the protein CASRKRDPYEQYF.